This is a list of T cell receptor beta chains from one sample in a study of post-analysis software for immune sequencing data. Via MiXCR, TCRdb re-called the PCR reads, giving one row per CDR3 protein. The table records roughly 650,000 distinct CDR3 sequences, more than 50% of them present only once. The sequencing sample was made of blood. Receptors were obtained from a girl aged 2 to 10 with multiple sclerosis. CDR3s leave out the opening cysteine and the closing phenylalanine or tryptophan. Fields, in order: CDR3 length, V gene, clone size, J gene, CDR3 protein. Part of the rows lack a size; the others show once, few, many or a class for expanded clones.

CDR3 length: 12
V gene: TRBV18
clone size: -
J gene: TRBJ2-4
CDR3 protein: ASSFGTDKNIQY

CDR3 length: 13
V gene: TRBV5-1
clone size: few
J gene: TRBJ2-1
CDR3 protein: ASSTPGLAGREQF

CDR3 length: 16
V gene: TRBV4-2
clone size: -
J gene: TRBJ2-2
CDR3 protein: ASSQDPMAGMSTGELF

CDR3 length: 14
V gene: TRBV29-1
clone size: -
J gene: TRBJ2-5
CDR3 protein: SAQAGGQAGQETQY

CDR3 length: 15
V gene: TRBV7-8
clone size: -
J gene: TRBJ2-3
CDR3 protein: ASSSSGRGGWEDTQY

CDR3 length: 13
V gene: TRBV12-3/TRBV12-4
clone size: few
J gene: TRBJ2-1
CDR3 protein: ASSQTGGSYNEQF

CDR3 length: 12
V gene: TRBV7-9
clone size: -
J gene: TRBJ1-1
CDR3 protein: ASTPGVTNTEAF

CDR3 length: 12
V gene: TRBV12-3/TRBV12-4
clone size: -
J gene: TRBJ2-3
CDR3 protein: ASSHHRITDTQY

CDR3 length: 15
V gene: TRBV6-2/TRBV6-3
clone size: -
J gene: TRBJ2-3
CDR3 protein: ASSYRTGTIDTDTQY

CDR3 length: 14
V gene: TRBV12-3/TRBV12-4
clone size: once
J gene: TRBJ2-1
CDR3 protein: ASYRVAGGLGNEQF

CDR3 length: 13
V gene: TRBV3-1
clone size: -
J gene: TRBJ2-3
CDR3 protein: ASSQGSTHADTQY

CDR3 length: 9
V gene: TRBV7-9
clone size: -
J gene: TRBJ2-2
CDR3 protein: ASSLHGELF

CDR3 length: 12
V gene: TRBV5-1
clone size: few
J gene: TRBJ1-4
CDR3 protein: ASSSTGTDEKLF

CDR3 length: 13
V gene: TRBV7-7
clone size: few
J gene: TRBJ2-5
CDR3 protein: ASSLQRTPQETQY

CDR3 length: 11
V gene: TRBV29-1
clone size: once
J gene: TRBJ1-2
CDR3 protein: SVEGVRDYGYT

CDR3 length: 13
V gene: TRBV7-9
clone size: once
J gene: TRBJ1-1
CDR3 protein: ASSLARLRNTEAF

CDR3 length: 13
V gene: TRBV10-3
clone size: -
J gene: TRBJ2-3
CDR3 protein: AISESDSDLDTQY

CDR3 length: 14
V gene: TRBV4-1
clone size: few
J gene: TRBJ1-2
CDR3 protein: ASSRLDSGYSYGYT

CDR3 length: 16
V gene: TRBV29-1
clone size: few
J gene: TRBJ2-3
CDR3 protein: SVEGEREGLLSTDTQY

CDR3 length: 13
V gene: TRBV7-9
clone size: -
J gene: TRBJ2-7
CDR3 protein: ASRIDGRPLSEQY

CDR3 length: 13
V gene: TRBV5-1
clone size: -
J gene: TRBJ1-1
CDR3 protein: ASSAVLTGGTEAF

CDR3 length: 14
V gene: TRBV6-5
clone size: -
J gene: TRBJ2-3
CDR3 protein: ASSYNFRVKPDTQY

CDR3 length: 12
V gene: TRBV5-1
clone size: -
J gene: TRBJ1-1
CDR3 protein: ASSLDGRQGEAF

CDR3 length: 12
V gene: TRBV12-3/TRBV12-4
clone size: -
J gene: TRBJ2-1
CDR3 protein: ASSLLAGSDEQF

CDR3 length: 15
V gene: TRBV7-2
clone size: few
J gene: TRBJ2-5
CDR3 protein: ASSLGILAGFQETQY

CDR3 length: 13
V gene: TRBV4-1
clone size: few
J gene: TRBJ2-7
CDR3 protein: ASSQEQEARGSQY

CDR3 length: 16
V gene: TRBV6-5
clone size: -
J gene: TRBJ2-2
CDR3 protein: ASSYATGFGGRTGELF

CDR3 length: 11
V gene: TRBV5-1
clone size: -
J gene: TRBJ2-1
CDR3 protein: ASTLGELNKQF

CDR3 length: 11
V gene: TRBV20-1
clone size: -
J gene: TRBJ1-1
CDR3 protein: SAIPGADTEAF

CDR3 length: 14
V gene: TRBV15
clone size: -
J gene: TRBJ2-3
CDR3 protein: ATSRDLGTSGDTQY

CDR3 length: 11
V gene: TRBV24-1
clone size: -
J gene: TRBJ2-5
CDR3 protein: ATIPWFQETQY